The sequence of this T cell receptor beta chain was determined in a study of identical twins. This CDR3 region has 14 residues. V lost 4 bases and J lost 1, with 13 bases in between. Per the germline V gene, CDR1 is SQVTM and CDR2 is ANQGSEA. TCRdb re-called the 5' RACE reads with MiXCR, one entry per CDR3 protein. The sample lists roughly 1.6 million distinct CDR3 sequences, under 35% occurring once. All donors were healthy Caucasians. This chain uses TRBV29-1 with TRBJ1-1; D not certain. The material sequenced was cord blood. The TCR sequence derives from a newborn girl in good health. The CDR3 region has the DNA TGCAGCGTTGTACCGAGTGGCCAGAACACTGAAGCTTTCTTT. It encodes CSVVPSGQNTEAFF.